The 8 T cell receptor beta chains presented below share a single source sample, sequenced in a study of response to subunit inactivated influenza vaccine. Using its own MiXCR run on the RT-PCR reads, TCRdb lists one record per CDR3 protein. The sample shows 150,000 or so distinct CDR3 sequences, approximately 11% of them seen only once. The material was non-naive T cells sorted from PBMCs, obtained about 40 days after vaccination. These receptors all stem from a man aged 45-60 years who received an inactivated influenza vaccine.

This clonotype was counted ten times or more. J is TRBJ2-3 and V is TRBV7-2, with a tentative D call TRBD1 (5 bases). Germline V gives CDR1 SGHTA, CDR2 FQGNSA. The CDR3 sequence is 13 residues long. The V end lost 5 bases, the J end lost 4 bases, and 10 bases lay between the germline ends. The CDR3 is CASSGQVPDTQYF. In DNA, the CDR3 is TGTGCCAGCAGCGGACAAGTTCCAGATACGCAGTATTTT.

Ten or more counts support this clonotype. The chain joins TRBV20-1 to TRBJ1-4, with D unresolved. Germline V gene lookup returns CDR1 DFQATT and CDR2 SNEGSKA (reference sequence). The CDR3 sequence is 14 residues long. The ends were cut back, 3 bases at V and 4 bases at J, with 12 bases in the middle. The chain's CDR3 is CSASTPPINEKLFF. In DNA, the CDR3 is TGCAGTGCTAGTACCCCTCCGATTAATGAAAAACTGTTTTTT.

This clonotype appeared many times. The rearrangement uses TRBV28 and TRBJ2-7; D may be TRBD2 (5 bases). The V end was cut by 4 bases, the J end by 0 bases, with 13 bases between. In germline, CDR1 is MDHEN, CDR2 SYDVKM. The CDR3 length is 15 residues. Here the CDR3 DNA reads TGTGCCAGCAGTTCGCCGACTACCCGCTCCTACGAGCAGTACTTC. It yields the protein CASSSPTTRSYEQYF.

The chain couples TRBV7-2 to TRBJ1-2; D gene unclear. CDR3 length: 13 amino acids. CDR1 SGHTA and CDR2 FQGNSA come from the germline V gene. V gave up 5 bases and J gave up 2 bases, with 9 bases separating them. CDR3 coding DNA: TGTGCCAGCAGCCCTGCGGGGAACTATGGCTACACCTTC. Amino acids: CASSPAGNYGYTF. Full variable domain (rest looked up from reference TRBV7-2 and TRBJ1-2): GAGVSQSPSNKVTEKGKDVELRCDPISGHTALYWYRQSLGQGLEFLIYFQGNSAPDKSGLPSDRFSAERTGGSVSTLTIQRTQQEDSAVYLCASSPAGNYGYTFGSGTRLTVV.

This clonotype was counted between two and nine times. V and J are TRBV20-1 and TRBJ1-2, with D hard to call. Germline CDR1 reads DFQATT; CDR2 reads SNEGSKA (reference sequence). The ends were cut back, 3 bases at V and 5 bases at J, with 16 bases in the middle. The CDR3 contains 14 residues. The CDR3 DNA reads as TGCAGTGCTAGTGATGAGGACTCGGGGTATGGCTACACCTTC. Encoded protein: CSASDEDSGYGYTF.

The J gene is TRBJ1-2, the V gene TRBV3-1, with D maybe TRBD1 (6 bases). Trimming removed 2 bases from V and 3 bases from J, with 16 bases in between. This CDR3 comprises 16 residues. Germline lookup yields CDR1 LGHDT and CDR2 YNNKEL (reference sequence). The CDR3 loop is CASSQYGGRGYYGYTF. CDR3 DNA sequence: TGTGCCAGCAGCCAATACGGGGGCCGAGGGTACTATGGCTACACCTTC.

The chain is built from TRBV6-1 and TRBJ2-3; the D gene could be TRBD1 or TRBD2 (5 bases each). V shed 6 bases and J shed 2 bases, with 18 bases lying between them. Germline V gene lookup returns CDR1 MNHNS and CDR2 SASEGT. This CDR3 has 16 residues. The CDR3 spells CASRQARGSVTDTQYF. CDR3 coding DNA: TGTGCCAGCAGACAGGCTAGAGGGTCCGTCACAGATACGCAGTATTTT.

V gene TRBV6-2 or TRBV6-3 combines with J gene TRBJ2-7; 8 positions match TRBD1. Per the germline V gene, CDR1 is MNHEY and CDR2 is SVGEGT. V shed 6 bases, J shed 3 bases, and the junction held 7 bases outside the gene matches. The CDR3 has 14 residues. CDR3 DNA: TGTGCCAGCAGGACAGGGGTTGGTCTCTACGAGCAGTACTTC. Translated: CASRTGVGLYEQYF.